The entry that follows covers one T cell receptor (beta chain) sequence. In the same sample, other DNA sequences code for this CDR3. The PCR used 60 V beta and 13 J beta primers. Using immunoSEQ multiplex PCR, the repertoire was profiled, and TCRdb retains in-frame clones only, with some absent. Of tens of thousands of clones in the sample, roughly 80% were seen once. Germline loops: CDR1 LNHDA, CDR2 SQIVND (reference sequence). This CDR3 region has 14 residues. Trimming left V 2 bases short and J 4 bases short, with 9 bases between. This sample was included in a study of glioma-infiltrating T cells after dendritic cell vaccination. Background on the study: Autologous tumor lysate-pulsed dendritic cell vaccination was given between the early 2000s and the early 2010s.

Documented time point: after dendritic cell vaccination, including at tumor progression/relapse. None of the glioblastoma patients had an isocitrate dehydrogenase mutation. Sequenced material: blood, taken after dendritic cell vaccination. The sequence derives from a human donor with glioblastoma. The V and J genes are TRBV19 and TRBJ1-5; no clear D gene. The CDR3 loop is CASSIKPGNQPQHF. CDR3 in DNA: TGTGCCAGTAGTATAAAGCCGGGGAATCAGCCCCAGCATTTT.